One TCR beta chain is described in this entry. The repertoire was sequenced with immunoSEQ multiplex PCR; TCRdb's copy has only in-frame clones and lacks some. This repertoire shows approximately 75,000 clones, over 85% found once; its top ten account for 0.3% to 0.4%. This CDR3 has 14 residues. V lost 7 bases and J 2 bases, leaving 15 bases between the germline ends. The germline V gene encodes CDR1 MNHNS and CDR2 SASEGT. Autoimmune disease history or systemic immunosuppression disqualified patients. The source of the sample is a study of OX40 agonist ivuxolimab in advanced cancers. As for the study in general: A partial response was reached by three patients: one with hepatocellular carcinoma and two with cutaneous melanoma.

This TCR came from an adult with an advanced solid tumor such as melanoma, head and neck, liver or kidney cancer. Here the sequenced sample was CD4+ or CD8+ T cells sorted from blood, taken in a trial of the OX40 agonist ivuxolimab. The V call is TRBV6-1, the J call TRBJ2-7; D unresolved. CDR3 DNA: TGTGCCAGCAAAACGGACGGACCTGCCTACGAGCAGTACTTC. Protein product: CASKTDGPAYEQYF.